This T cell receptor beta chain was captured by sequencing in a study of OX40 agonist ivuxolimab in advanced cancers. Broader study findings: There were, on average, more expanded clones in CD8+ T cells than in CD4+. Antigen specificity was not determined for the expanded peripheral T cells. Nonresponders included some who also had low normalized T-cell clonal expansion.

This clone was counted a few times. Its antigen is unknown. Germline CDR1 and CDR2: ENHRY and SYGVKD. Trimming removed 10 bases from V and 0 bases from J, with 13 bases in between. The CDR3 spans 14 residues. Sequenced by immunoSEQ multiplex PCR; TCRdb stores in-frame clones only, minus some. The data show around 69,000 clones, about 85% seen once. The sequencing here drew on CD4+ or CD8+ T cells sorted from blood, taken in a trial of the OX40 agonist ivuxolimab. The source is an adult with an advanced solid tumor such as melanoma, head and neck, liver or kidney cancer. The chain employs TRBV10-3 and TRBJ2-4; D gene uncertain. The CDR3, as DNA: TGTGCCACCACCACCGAACTAGCCAAAAACATTCAGTACTTC. Its protein is CATTTELAKNIQYF.